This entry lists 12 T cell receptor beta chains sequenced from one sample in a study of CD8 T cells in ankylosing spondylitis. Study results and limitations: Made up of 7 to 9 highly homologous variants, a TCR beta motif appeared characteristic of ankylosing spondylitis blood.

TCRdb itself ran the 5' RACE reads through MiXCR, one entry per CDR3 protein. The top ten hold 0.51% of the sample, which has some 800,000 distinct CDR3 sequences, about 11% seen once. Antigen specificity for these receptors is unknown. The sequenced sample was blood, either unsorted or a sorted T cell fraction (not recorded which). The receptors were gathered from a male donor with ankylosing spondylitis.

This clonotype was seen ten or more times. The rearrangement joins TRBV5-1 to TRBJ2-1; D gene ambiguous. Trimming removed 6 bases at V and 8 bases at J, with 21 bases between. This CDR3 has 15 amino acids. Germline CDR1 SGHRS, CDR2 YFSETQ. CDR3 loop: CASTSGPFGKDEQFF. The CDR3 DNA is TGCGCCAGCACCTCTGGGCCTTTCGGCAAAGATGAGCAGTTCTTC. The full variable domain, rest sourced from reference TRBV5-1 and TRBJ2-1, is KAGVTQTPRYLIKTRGQQVTLSCSPISGHRSVSWYQQTPGQGLQFLFEYFSETQRNKGNFPGRFSGRQFSNSRSEMNVSTLELGDSALYLCASTSGPFGKDEQFFGPGTRLTVL.

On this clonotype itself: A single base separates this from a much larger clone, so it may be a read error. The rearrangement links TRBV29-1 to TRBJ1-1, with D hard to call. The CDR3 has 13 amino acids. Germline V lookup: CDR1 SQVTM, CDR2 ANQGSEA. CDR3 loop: CSVTGRMNTKAFF. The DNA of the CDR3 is TGCAGCGTTACTGGACGAATGAACACTAAAGCTTTCTTT.

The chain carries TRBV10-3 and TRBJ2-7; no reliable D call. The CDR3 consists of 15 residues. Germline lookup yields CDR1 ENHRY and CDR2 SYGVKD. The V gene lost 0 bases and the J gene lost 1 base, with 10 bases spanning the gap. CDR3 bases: TGTGCCATCAGTGAGTCGAGGACGGGTTCCTACGAGCAGTACTTC. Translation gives CAISESRTGSYEQYF.

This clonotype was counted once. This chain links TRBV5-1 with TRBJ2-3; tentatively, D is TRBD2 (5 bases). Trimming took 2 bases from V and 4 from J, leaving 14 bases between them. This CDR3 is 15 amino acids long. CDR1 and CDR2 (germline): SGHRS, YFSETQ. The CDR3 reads CASSFPLGLSDTQYF. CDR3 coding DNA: TGCGCCAGCAGCTTTCCGTTAGGACTTTCAGATACGCAGTATTTT.

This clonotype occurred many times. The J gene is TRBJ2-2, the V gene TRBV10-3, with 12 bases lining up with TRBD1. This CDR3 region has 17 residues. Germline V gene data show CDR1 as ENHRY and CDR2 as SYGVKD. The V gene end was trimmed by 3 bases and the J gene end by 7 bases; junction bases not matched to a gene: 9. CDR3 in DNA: TGTGCCATCAGTGAAAGTGGGACAGGGGGCGATAACGGGGAGCTGTTTTTT. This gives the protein CAISESGTGGDNGELFF.

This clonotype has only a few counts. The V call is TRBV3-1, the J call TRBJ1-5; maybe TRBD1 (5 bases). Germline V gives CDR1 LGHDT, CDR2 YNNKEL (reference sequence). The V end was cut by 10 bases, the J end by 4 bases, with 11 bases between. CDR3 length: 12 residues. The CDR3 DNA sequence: TGTGCCACGGGACGGGTTAATCAGCCCCAGCATTTT. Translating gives CATGRVNQPQHF.

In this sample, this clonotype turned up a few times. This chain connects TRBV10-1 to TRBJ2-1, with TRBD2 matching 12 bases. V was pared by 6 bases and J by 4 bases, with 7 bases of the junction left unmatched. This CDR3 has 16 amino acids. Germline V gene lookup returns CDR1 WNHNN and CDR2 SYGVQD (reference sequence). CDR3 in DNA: TGCGCCAGCAGGAGGAGGACTAGCGGGGAATACAATGAGCAGTTCTTC. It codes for CASRRRTSGEYNEQFF.

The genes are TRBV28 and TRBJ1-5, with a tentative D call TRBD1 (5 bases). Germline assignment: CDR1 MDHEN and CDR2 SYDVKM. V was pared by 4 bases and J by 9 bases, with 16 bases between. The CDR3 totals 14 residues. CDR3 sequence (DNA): TGTGCCAGCAGTTCCACAGGTCGCGGTGCGCCCCAGCATTTT. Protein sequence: CASSSTGRGAPQHF.

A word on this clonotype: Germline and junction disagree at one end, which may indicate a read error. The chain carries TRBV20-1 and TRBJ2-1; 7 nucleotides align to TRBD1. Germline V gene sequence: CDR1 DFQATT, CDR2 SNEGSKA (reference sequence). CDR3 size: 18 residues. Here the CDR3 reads CSAPRTGPTNRIRYEQLF. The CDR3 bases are TGCAGTGCTCCTCGGACAGGTCCTACGAACCGGATTAGGTATGAGCAGCTCTTC.

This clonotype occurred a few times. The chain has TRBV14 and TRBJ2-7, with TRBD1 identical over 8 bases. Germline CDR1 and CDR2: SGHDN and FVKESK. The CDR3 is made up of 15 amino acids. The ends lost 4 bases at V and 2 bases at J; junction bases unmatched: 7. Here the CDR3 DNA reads TGTGCCAGCAGCCGGACCACAGGGGGAACCTACGAGCAGTACTTC. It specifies CASSRTTGGTYEQYF.

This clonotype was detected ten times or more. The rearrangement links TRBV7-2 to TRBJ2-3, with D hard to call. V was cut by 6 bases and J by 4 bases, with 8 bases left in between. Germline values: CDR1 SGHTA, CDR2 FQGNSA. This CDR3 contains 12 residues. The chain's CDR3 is CASSLRADTQYF. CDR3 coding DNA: TGTGCCAGCAGTTTACGAGCAGATACGCAGTATTTT.

In DNA, the CDR3 is TGTGCCAGCACCACGGGGAATGAGCAGTTCTTC. It is translated as CASTTGNEQFF. This chain uses TRBV7-9 with TRBJ2-1; TRBD2 might be the D (5 bases). V lost 7 bases and J 7 bases, leaving 8 bases between the germline ends. The CDR3 covers 11 residues. The germline gives CDR1 SEHNR, CDR2 FQNEAQ (reference sequence). The variable domain in full, with the rest retrieved from reference TRBV7-9 and TRBJ2-1, is DTGVSQNPRHKITKRGQNVTFRCDPISEHNRLYWYRQTLGQGPEFLTYFQNEAQLEKSRLLSDRFSAERPKGSFSTLEIQRTEQGDSAMYLCASTTGNEQFFGPGTRLTVL.